The entry below describes one TCR beta chain. Its antigen is not identified. The data were taken from a study of beta chain features in type 1 diabetes. V lost 4 bases, J lost 6 bases, and 6 bases stayed unmatched. The germline gives CDR1 SGHNT, CDR2 YYREEE (reference sequence). The CDR3 has 14 amino acids. As every portion of the isolated RNA was reverse transcribed, the sequencing read expressed TCRB transcripts. Measured with immunoSEQ multiplex PCR; TCRdb has only the in-frame clones, and not every one. Among about 180,000 clones listed, approximately 8.4% were seen once. Study results and caveats: Moderate yet significant TCRB CDR3 shortening was seen in Type 1 diabetes patients in all four CD4+ subsets.

This sequence was found in a man between 18 and 35 years old with type 1 diabetes. The rearrangement links TRBV5-4 to TRBJ2-2, with 7 positions matching TRBD1. The sequenced material came from central memory CD4+ T cells from blood. The DNA of the CDR3 is TGTGCCAGCAGCGCTACAGGGGCCGCCGGGGAGCTGTTTTTT. Residues: CASSATGAAGELFF.